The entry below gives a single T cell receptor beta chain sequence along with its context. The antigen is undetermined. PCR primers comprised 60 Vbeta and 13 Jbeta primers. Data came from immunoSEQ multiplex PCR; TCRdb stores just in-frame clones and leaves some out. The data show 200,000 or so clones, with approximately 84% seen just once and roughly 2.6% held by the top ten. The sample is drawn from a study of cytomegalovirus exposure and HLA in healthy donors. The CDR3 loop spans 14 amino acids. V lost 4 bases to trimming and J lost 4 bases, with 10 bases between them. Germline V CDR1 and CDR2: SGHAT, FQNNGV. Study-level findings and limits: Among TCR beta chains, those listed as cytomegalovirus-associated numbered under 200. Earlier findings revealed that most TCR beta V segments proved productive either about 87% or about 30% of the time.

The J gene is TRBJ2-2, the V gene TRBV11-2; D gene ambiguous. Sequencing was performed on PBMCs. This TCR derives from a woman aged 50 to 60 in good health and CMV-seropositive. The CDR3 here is CASSSEPSTGELFF. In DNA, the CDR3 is TGTGCCAGCAGCTCGGAGCCTAGCACCGGGGAGCTGTTTTTT.